This T cell receptor beta chain was profiled in a study of blood T cell repertoires in COVID-19 (dated by TCRdb to the early 2020s). Context from the whole study: Samples from collaborators originated in the United States, Italy and Spain and spanned both the acute and convalescent phases of COVID-19. The material from the prospective study consisted of cDNA or gDNA derived from T cells, B-cell-depleted T cells, or PBMCs. The dataset comprised deeply sampled blood TCRbeta repertoires from subjects exposed to, actively infected with, or recovered from COVID-19. The repertoires were released in a freely available public database meant as a resource for research on the immune response to SARS-CoV-2. The samples were drawn from the first 160 participants of the ongoing ImmuneRACE study and from 950 to 1,500 subjects provided by 6 global collaborators. Nearly every sample came with metadata listing a de-identified subject ID, COVID-19 status, age in years and sex. Where available, HLA class I and class II types were obtained from metadata supplied by the sample provider rather than from assay-based typing. Broad study findings and their caveats: Clinical and demographic metadata were provided uncurated, with the amount varying by source and participant.

TCRbeta CDR3 regions were amplified from genomic DNA using the immunoSEQ Assay, a bias-controlled multiplex PCR. Concerning the study's data processing: The number of nucleated cells in each sample was estimated from the amplification of reference gene primers within the assay. To quantify the absolute abundance of each unique TCRbeta CDR3 rearrangement, sequence reads were collapsed and filtered. For each sample, productive Simpson clonality was calculated by taking the square root of Simpson's diversity index across productive rearrangements. The clones in this table, taken by TCRdb from immuneACCESS, are in-frame only. Not every clone is retained; where verified, under half of the shortfall comes from an unresolved V gene, and the cause of the rest is unknown. V and J calls plus clone size are reproduced from that table; the DNA served to infer D and trimming. This sample lists 450,000 to 500,000 clones; about 90% were detected once. Of the sample, under 0.75% falls within the top ten clones.

This clone came up once. Which antigen it targets is not known. The sample holds no much larger clone one base away, and base qualities are not on file. Participants in the prospective study were enrolled through a virtual design, were aged roughly 18 to 90 years, and lived in 24 United States geographic areas. To assign participants to cohorts, the prospective study relied on clinical history that participants themselves reported in a screening survey and a study questionnaire. For ImmuneRACE Cohort 3, a participant was defined as recovered based on two consecutive negative NP/OP PCR tests, clearance by a healthcare professional, or resolution of symptoms. In the prospective study, whole blood, serum and a nasopharyngeal or oropharyngeal swab were collected from each participant by mobile phlebotomists. Over a roughly 2-month period, participants in the prospective study had the option of providing additional blood draws and questionnaires. Before DNA extraction, blood samples from the prospective study were shipped at room temperature or frozen.

Based on the germline V gene, the CDR1 and CDR2 sequences are SGHTA and FQGNSA. From the cysteine up to the phenylalanine, the CDR3 has a length of 15 residues. Kept here is only the CDR3 DNA, which spans 45 bases and is read in frame from base 1. V loses 5 bases at its end and J loses 12 bases; junction bases beyond the gene matches: 9. This sequence was found in a woman aged 18-29 years who had recovered from COVID-19. The sequenced sample consisted of PBMCs or T cells enriched from blood (not recorded which). The receptor chain draws on TRBV7-2 and TRBJ2-1; the central 14 bases match TRBD2. At the DNA level, the sequence is TGTGCCAGCAGCCCCTCGACTAGCGGGGGGGGTCGGCAGTTCTTC. Its protein reads: CASSPSTSGGGRQFF.